A single TCR beta chain is shown here with its context. The CDR3 has 17 amino acids. Deletions cut 0 bases from V and 4 bases from J, with 18 bases between. CDR1 MGHRA and CDR2 YSYEKL come from the germline V gene. The record originates from a study of blood T cell repertoires in COVID-19. On the study more broadly: COVID-19 samples, acute and convalescent, were from the United States, Italy and Spain.

The protocol was immunoSEQ multiplex PCR, while the TCRdb copy is restricted to in-frame clones and leaves out a portion. The data hold some 240,000 clones, with 88% observed a single time. The source is a woman in her seventies with COVID-19, enrolled during active disease. Sequenced sample: peripheral blood. The chain recombines TRBV4-1 with TRBJ1-1; D is possibly TRBD1 (5 bases). The CDR3 here is CASSQESTQGRSTEAFF. In DNA form, the CDR3 reads TGCGCCAGCAGCCAAGAATCTACCCAGGGTAGGAGCACTGAAGCTTTCTTT.